This TCR beta chain was identified in a study of metastatic and nonmetastatic thyroid tumors. Study as a whole: The authors compared repertoires across blood and tumor or nodule tissue from malignant and benign thyroid patients. Findings of the study overall: Reported TCR beta diversity, measured in blood and tumor, was significantly higher for malignant thyroid tumors than for benign nodules.

Per germline, CDR1 KGHDR and CDR2 SFDVKD. This CDR3 spans 16 amino acids. Original data processing: Clinicopathological groups supplied CDR3 differences that were used to build a distant-metastasis classifier for papillary thyroid cancer. TCRdb recomputed clones from the PCR reads via MiXCR. V and J calls and clone size were set by TCRdb, not the authors. The top ten clones hold roughly 12% of a sample with about 13,000 clones, about 33% of them seen once. No treatment had been given to any patient before thyroid surgery. Worth noting for this clone: What it binds is unknown. A read error may account for a junction end that differs from germline.

This TCR derives from a male donor with papillary thyroid cancer or a benign thyroid nodule (not recorded which). Some clones in this sample may be carry-over from other donors' samples. Sequenced sample: tumor tissue. The rearrangement uses TRBV24-1 and TRBJ2-7; D is possibly TRBD1 (5 bases). The CDR3 sequence is CSTSDSSLGVGDEQYF. The CDR3 region has the DNA TGTTCCACCAGTGATTCCTCCCTAGGGGTAGGCGACGAGCAGTACTTC.